This is a list of T cell receptor beta chains from one sample in a study of OX40 agonist ivuxolimab in advanced cancers. The method was immunoSEQ multiplex PCR; TCRdb's version includes in-frame clones alone and lacks a portion of them. The sample includes 130,000 or so clones, 85% to 95% of them seen just once. The material sequenced was CD4+ or CD8+ T cells sorted from blood, taken in a trial of the OX40 agonist ivuxolimab. All receptors come from an adult with an advanced solid tumor such as melanoma, head and neck, liver or kidney cancer. The CDR3 runs from the conserved cysteine through the conserved F or W. The order of the fields is CDR3 protein, CDR3 DNA, J gene, V gene, D gene, clone size. D genes are given only for firm matches. Size is omitted from some rows. Given values are once, few, many or a class for expanded clones.

CASSLDRGGGTQETQYF | TGCGCCAGCAGCTTGGATCGAGGCGGGGGGACTCAAGAGACCCAGTACTTC | TRBJ2-5 | TRBV5-1 | TRBD2 | .
CASRWRDSPSGDTQYF | TGTGCCAGCAGGTGGCGGGACAGCCCTAGCGGGGATACGCAGTATTTT | TRBJ2-3 | TRBV28 | . | .
CASSSQRETETQYF | TGTGCCAGCAGTAGCCAGCGGGAGACGGAGACCCAGTACTTC | TRBJ2-5 | TRBV2 | TRBD2 | .
CAISERAAGGNEQYF | TGTGCCATCAGTGAAAGGGCGGCGGGAGGTAACGAGCAGTACTTC | TRBJ2-7 | TRBV10-3 | TRBD2 | .
CASSLVPPRSSETQYF | TGTGCCAGCAGCTTGGTCCCTCCACGGAGCAGCGAGACCCAGTACTTC | TRBJ2-5 | TRBV5-6 | . | .
CASSQDYRAYSGNTIYF | TGCGCCAGCAGCCAAGATTACAGGGCATACTCTGGAAACACCATATATTTT | TRBJ1-3 | TRBV5-1 | . | .
CASSQNEGTGELFF | TGTGCCAGCAGCCAAAACGAGGGCACCGGGGAGCTGTTTTTT | TRBJ2-2 | TRBV11-2 | . | .
CASSSREQPQHF | TGTGCCAGCAGTTCTAGGGAGCAGCCCCAGCATTTT | TRBJ1-5 | TRBV2 | . | few
CASSLRKKGGQGADNEQFF | TGTGCCAGCAGCTTGCGAAAGAAAGGCGGACAGGGGGCAGACAATGAGCAGTTCTTC | TRBJ2-1 | TRBV11-2 | TRBD1 | once
CASSGKRLAGGETQYF | TGCGCCAGCAGCGGGAAGCGACTAGCGGGGGGGGAGACCCAGTACTTC | TRBJ2-5 | TRBV5-1 | TRBD2 | .
CASSPLAGASTDTQYF | TGCGCCAGCAGCCCCCTAGCGGGGGCTAGCACAGATACGCAGTATTTT | TRBJ2-3 | TRBV5-1 | TRBD2 | .
CASTPGQGNEKLFF | TGTGCCAGTACTCCGGGACAGGGGAATGAAAAACTGTTTTTT | TRBJ1-4 | TRBV19 | TRBD1 | .
CASSYHSTNYGYTF | TGTGCCAGCAGTTATCACAGCACTAACTATGGCTACACCTTC | TRBJ1-2 | TRBV6-6 | . | .
CASSLTPRTRYNEQFF | TGTGCCAGCAGCTTAACCCCGCGGACTAGATACAATGAGCAGTTCTTC | TRBJ2-1 | TRBV13 | TRBD2 | .
CASSLDLNTGELFF | TGCGCCAGCAGCCTGGACCTAAACACCGGGGAGCTGTTTTTT | TRBJ2-2 | TRBV5-1 | . | .
CASSLLDREKETQYF | TGTGCCAGCTCACTTCTGGACAGGGAGAAAGAGACCCAGTACTTC | TRBJ2-5 | TRBV18 | TRBD1 | few
CSVSRLAVYNEQFF | TGCAGCGTTTCTAGACTAGCGGTATACAATGAGCAGTTCTTC | TRBJ2-1 | TRBV29-1 | TRBD2 | .
CASSFRVQGHTDTQYF | TGTGCCAGCAGTTTCCGCGTTCAGGGACACACAGATACGCAGTATTTT | TRBJ2-3 | TRBV27 | . | .
CASSRPGAGNTIYF | TGTGCCAGCAGCAGGCCGGGAGCTGGAAACACCATATATTTT | TRBJ1-3 | TRBV5-5 | . | .
CASSFGGDYGYTF | TGCGCCAGCAGCTTCGGGGGGGACTATGGCTACACCTTC | TRBJ1-2 | TRBV5-1 | . | .
CASSLKQGANRDTQYF | TGTGCCAGCAGCTTGAAACAGGGGGCCAATAGAGATACGCAGTATTTT | TRBJ2-3 | TRBV5-4 | TRBD1 | .
CASRSTGTASGYTF | TGTGCCAGCAGATCGACAGGGACGGCTTCTGGCTACACCTTC | TRBJ1-2 | TRBV6-5 | TRBD1 | .
CASSFGGAVGELFF | TGCGCCAGCAGCTTCGGGGGGGCCGTCGGGGAGCTGTTTTTT | TRBJ2-2 | TRBV5-1 | TRBD2 | .
CASSLGDQPQHF | TGTGCCAGCAGCTTGGGAGATCAGCCCCAGCATTTT | TRBJ1-5 | TRBV5-8 | . | few
CASSNALEGFGYTF | TGTGCCAGCAGCAACGCCCTAGAAGGTTTTGGCTACACCTTC | TRBJ1-2 | TRBV7-2 | . | .
CASSYSASAETQYF | TGTGCCAGCAGTTACTCGGCTAGCGCGGAGACCCAGTACTTC | TRBJ2-5 | TRBV6-5 | . | .
CASSRYTGSEQYF | TGTGCCAGCAGCCGATATACAGGGTCCGAGCAGTACTTC | TRBJ2-7 | TRBV7-2 | . | .
CASSGLPNSPLHF | TGTGCCAGCAGCGGACTCCCTAATTCACCCCTCCACTTT | TRBJ1-6 | TRBV9 | . | .
CASSYWEGGPGNEQFF | TGTGCCAGCAGTTACTGGGAGGGGGGGCCTGGAAATGAGCAGTTCTTC | TRBJ2-1 | TRBV6-5 | . | .
CASSLDTEGWEKLFF | TGTGCCAGCAGCTTAGATACGGAGGGTTGGGAAAAACTGTTTTTT | TRBJ1-4 | TRBV11-2 | . | .
CASRNDHTTKQGIYSGANVLTF | TGCGCCAGCCGCAACGACCACACCACTAAACAGGGAATCTACTCTGGGGCCAACGTCCTGACTTTC | TRBJ2-6 | TRBV5-1 | . | .
CASIPLEGTEAFF | TGTGCCAGCATCCCCCTTGAGGGCACTGAAGCTTTCTTT | TRBJ1-1 | TRBV27 | . | .
CASSLGGAEAFF | TGTGCCAGCAGTTTAGGGGGTGCTGAAGCTTTCTTT | TRBJ1-1 | TRBV28 | . | .